A single sample is the source of the 28 T cell receptor beta chains below, sequenced in a study of T cells in Graves' hyperthyroidism and ophthalmopathy. Amplified TCR beta CDR3 regions derived from RNA transcripts. The TCR CDR3 was amplified in a first-round RT-PCR using the HTBI primer set. TCRdb re-analysed the multiplex PCR reads in MiXCR, keeping a single row per CDR3 protein. Here the sample spans approximately 630,000 distinct CDR3 sequences, roughly 16% being singletons. The specimen sequenced was blood. The receptors originated from a woman in her thirties with Graves' hyperthyroidism.

This clonotype has ten or more counts. V usage is TRBV7-2 and J usage is TRBJ1-1, with D possibly TRBD1 on 6 matching bases. Germline V lookup: CDR1 SGHTA, CDR2 FQGNSA. The CDR3 consists of 14 residues. Between the trimmed V and J ends, which lost 5 bases and 4 bases, there was a span of 14 bases. The CDR3 bases are TGTGCCAGCAGCCCGGGCCGAGGGGGCACTGAAGCTTTCTTT. Its translation: CASSPGRGGTEAFF.

This chain links TRBV28 with TRBJ2-4; D uncertain. The V gene lost 2 bases and the J gene lost 0 bases, with 11 bases spanning the gap. CDR3 size: 16 residues. Germline CDR1 is MDHEN and CDR2 is SYDVKM. The CDR3 is CASSLMFSLAKNIQYF. CDR3 coding DNA: TGTGCCAGCAGTTTAATGTTCTCTCTAGCCAAAAACATTCAGTACTTC. The variable domain in full, with the rest retrieved from reference TRBV28 and TRBJ2-4, is DVKVTQSSRYLVKRTGEKVFLECVQDMDHENMFWYRQDPGLGLRLIYFSYDVKMKEKGDIPEGYSVSREKKERFSLILESASTNQTSMYLCASSLMFSLAKNIQYFGAGTRLSVL.

This clonotype was recorded many times. This rearrangement joins TRBV5-1 to TRBJ2-3; D may be TRBD1 or TRBD2 (6 bases each). V lost 0 bases to trimming and J lost 3 bases, with 11 bases between them. The CDR3 extends over 15 amino acids. Germline assignment: CDR1 SGHRS and CDR2 YFSETQ. CDR3: CASSLEGGLTDTQYF. CDR3 in DNA: TGCGCCAGCAGCTTGGAAGGGGGGCTGACAGATACGCAGTATTTT.

This clonotype was observed many times. The chain uses TRBV27 and TRBJ2-7; TRBD2 matches at 7 bases. V lost 2 bases, J lost 2 bases, and 3 bases stayed unmatched. The CDR3 has 14 amino acids. Germline V gene data show CDR1 as MNHEY and CDR2 as SMNVEV (reference sequence). CDR3 sequence: CASSLSGATYEQYF. The CDR3 DNA follows: TGTGCCAGCAGTTTAAGCGGGGCGACCTACGAGCAGTACTTC.

This clonotype was seen ten or more times. This chain connects TRBV6-2 or TRBV6-3 to TRBJ1-1; no reliable D call. Germline CDR1 MNHEY, CDR2 SVGEGT. Trimming removed 2 bases from V and 0 bases from J, with 7 bases in between. The CDR3 contains 14 residues. The DNA for the CDR3 is TGTGCCAGCAGTTACAACACAGTGAACACTGAAGCTTTCTTT. Its protein is CASSYNTVNTEAFF.

The table lists this clonotype with a few counts. This chain connects TRBV20-1 to TRBJ2-5, with a weak D call TRBD2 (6 bases). V gave up 2 bases and J gave up 5 bases, with 15 bases separating them. Per germline, CDR1 DFQATT and CDR2 SNEGSKA (reference sequence). The CDR3 has 14 amino acids. The CDR3 reads CSARPGLLSETQYF. The CDR3 nucleotides are TGCAGTGCTAGACCGGGACTCCTGTCGGAGACCCAGTACTTC.

The count of this clonotype is one. This chain uses TRBV20-1 with TRBJ1-4, with D perhaps TRBD1 (6 bases). V was cut by 6 bases and J by 8 bases, with 16 bases left in between. This CDR3 comprises 13 residues. Germline V gene data show CDR1 as DFQATT and CDR2 as SNEGSKA (reference sequence). The CDR3: CSATNRGMEKLFF. The CDR3 nucleotides are TGCAGTGCCACGAATAGGGGGATGGAAAAACTGTTTTTT.

This clonotype was seen repeatedly, ten times or more. CDR3 sequence (DNA): TGCAGCGTTGAAGGCCGATTGGCGGTGTACAATGAGCAGTTCTTC. Translating it yields CSVEGRLAVYNEQFF. V gene TRBV29-1 combines with J gene TRBJ2-1; D remains unclear. Germline V CDR1 and CDR2: SQVTM, ANQGSEA. The CDR3 runs to 15 residues. The V and J ends lost 1 base and 4 bases respectively, with 14 bases between them.

This clonotype came up a few times. The rearrangement links TRBV4-3 to TRBJ1-6; D unresolved. V dropped 1 base and J dropped 11 bases, with 9 bases sitting between them. Germline V gene lookup returns CDR1 LGHNA and CDR2 YSLEER. The length of the CDR3 is 13 residues. CDR3 sequence reads: CASSQALNTPLHF. CDR3 sequence (DNA): TGCGCCAGCAGCCAAGCCTTAAATACACCCCTCCACTTT.

CDR3 in amino acids: CASVSSGTGSYEQYF. In nucleotides, the CDR3 is TGTGCCAGCGTATCGTCCGGGACAGGCTCCTACGAGCAGTACTTC. V is TRBV28 and J is TRBJ2-7; 8 bases match TRBD1. Germline CDR1 MDHEN, CDR2 SYDVKM. V trimming: 8 bases; J trimming: 0 bases; junction bases outside the gene matches: 9. The CDR3 spans 15 residues.

A few counts support this clonotype. J is TRBJ2-7 and V is TRBV9; D possibly matches TRBD1 or TRBD2 (5 bases each). This CDR3 region has 14 residues. In germline, CDR1 is SGDLS, CDR2 YYNGEE. With 3 bases removed from V and 7 bases from J, the gap between germline ends came to 17 bases. The CDR3 spells CASSARDRLGEQYF. In DNA, the CDR3 is TGTGCCAGCAGCGCGAGGGACCGCCTAGGGGAGCAGTACTTC.

At least ten counts were recorded for this clonotype. The chain joins TRBV7-2 to TRBJ2-5, with 15 bases aligning to TRBD2. V was pared by 5 bases and J by 4 bases, with 5 bases of the junction left unmatched. The germline V gene encodes CDR1 SGHTA and CDR2 FQGNSA. The CDR3 has 16 amino acids. CDR3: CASSRRTSGRVETQYF. The DNA of the CDR3 is TGTGCCAGCAGCCGTAGGACTAGCGGGAGGGTAGAGACCCAGTACTTC.

This chain links TRBV6-2 or TRBV6-3 with TRBJ2-1; a weak D match, TRBD2 (6 bases). Deletions cut 5 bases from V and 5 bases from J, with 19 bases between. Germline CDR1 MNHEY, CDR2 SVGEGT. CDR3 size: 16 residues. CDR3 sequence (DNA): TGTGCCAGCAGTGGGAAATGGTGGGAGGAGGACAATGAGCAGTTCTTC. Translation gives CASSGKWWEEDNEQFF.

This clonotype was picked up a small number of times. J is TRBJ2-3 and V is TRBV19; TRBD2 might be the D (7 bases). This CDR3 comprises 14 residues. V gave up 8 bases and J gave up 5 bases, with 17 bases separating them. CDR1 and CDR2 from the germline V gene are LNHDA and SQIVND (reference sequence). Here the CDR3 reads CASAEGGVQDTQYF. The CDR3, as DNA: TGTGCCAGTGCCGAGGGGGGGGTACAAGATACGCAGTATTTT.

The sample holds a few counts of this clonotype. The J gene is TRBJ1-5, the V gene TRBV5-1; TRBD1 is a possible D gene (5 bases). Trimming took off 4 bases at V and 8 bases at J, with 16 bases between the two ends. This CDR3 is 14 amino acids long. CDR1 is SGHRS and CDR2 is YFSETQ in the germline V gene. The CDR3 coding sequence is TGCGCCAGCAGCCCCGGGACTCTCGGGGAGCCCCAGCATTTT. Protein sequence: CASSPGTLGEPQHF. Combining the CDR3 with reference TRBV5-1 and TRBJ1-5 gives the whole variable domain KAGVTQTPRYLIKTRGQQVTLSCSPISGHRSVSWYQQTPGQGLQFLFEYFSETQRNKGNFPGRFSGRQFSNSRSEMNVSTLELGDSALYLCASSPGTLGEPQHFGDGTRLSIL.

There are many counts of this clonotype. CDR3 protein: CASSQDRPHNEQFF. CDR3 bases: TGTGCCAGCAGCCAAGATCGACCCCACAATGAGCAGTTCTTC. The gene calls are TRBV3-1 and TRBJ2-1; D ambiguous. CDR1 and CDR2 from the germline V gene are LGHDT and YNNKEL (reference sequence). The V and J ends lost 0 bases and 5 bases respectively, with 8 bases between them. The CDR3 covers 14 residues.

This clonotype was detected many times. This chain connects TRBV28 to TRBJ1-5, with D possibly TRBD1 on 6 matching bases. Per germline, CDR1 MDHEN and CDR2 SYDVKM. V lost 6 bases to trimming and J lost 3 bases, with 12 bases between them. CDR3 length equals 14 residues. The CDR3 DNA follows: TGTGCCAGCAGACGGGGGGGGCCCAATCAGCCCCAGCATTTT. Translating it yields CASRRGGPNQPQHF. The full variable domain, rest sourced from reference TRBV28 and TRBJ1-5, is DVKVTQSSRYLVKRTGEKVFLECVQDMDHENMFWYRQDPGLGLRLIYFSYDVKMKEKGDIPEGYSVSREKKERFSLILESASTNQTSMYLCASRRGGPNQPQHFGDGTRLSIL.

This chain connects TRBV4-1 to TRBJ1-2, with D tentatively TRBD1 (5 bases). With 2 bases removed from V and 4 bases from J, the gap between germline ends came to 14 bases. Germline V gene lookup returns CDR1 MGHRA and CDR2 YSYEKL. This CDR3 has 15 amino acids. CDR3 DNA sequence: TGCGCCAGCAGCCAAAGACCCGGGACGTCCTATGGCTACACCTTC. Translated, it gives CASSQRPGTSYGYTF.

The gene calls are TRBV4-2 and TRBJ2-3; 9 bases map to TRBD2. Germline assignment: CDR1 LGHNA and CDR2 YNFKEQ. This CDR3 is 18 amino acids long. The V segment lost 4 bases and the J segment 1 base; nucleotides outside the gene matches: 12. In nucleotides, the CDR3 is TGTGCCAGCAGCCCGCTGGGGGTTAGCGGGAGCGGCACAGATACGCAGTATTTT. It translates to CASSPLGVSGSGTDTQYF.

Ten or more counts support this clonotype. This sequence joins TRBV6-1 and TRBJ1-1; D gene ambiguous. This CDR3 has 13 residues. V lost 5 bases and J 4 bases, leaving 11 bases between the germline ends. The germline V gene has CDR1 MNHNS and CDR2 SASEGT. In nucleotides, the CDR3 is TGTGCCAGCAGTAGAGGACGGCTCACTGAAGCTTTCTTT. Its translation is CASSRGRLTEAFF.

The table lists this clonotype with a few counts. The V and J genes are TRBV29-1 and TRBJ2-7, with D unclear. V dropped 4 bases and J dropped 0 bases, with 13 bases sitting between them. There are 14 residues in the CDR3. Looked up from germline, CDR1 is SQVTM and CDR2 is ANQGSEA. The CDR3, as DNA: TGCAGCGTTGGCAGTCCATCCAACTCCTACGAGCAGTACTTC. Translating it yields CSVGSPSNSYEQYF.

The rearrangement joins TRBV5-1 to TRBJ1-4; D is possibly TRBD1 (5 bases). The length of the CDR3 is 16 residues. CDR1 and CDR2 from the germline V gene are SGHRS and YFSETQ. Trimming removed 0 bases at V and 5 bases at J, with 14 bases between. Here the CDR3 DNA reads TGCGCCAGCAGCTTGGGGTACGGGGCGGAGAATGAAAAACTGTTTTTT. It codes for CASSLGYGAENEKLFF.

This clonotype has a count of ten or more. The rearrangement uses TRBV5-5 and TRBJ1-1, with D unclear. Trimming removed 0 bases at V and 1 base at J, with 10 bases between. This CDR3 region has 15 residues. From germline, CDR1 is SGHKS and CDR2 YYEKEE (reference sequence). CDR3 region: CASSLGAAGNTEAFF. CDR3 nucleotides: TGTGCCAGCAGCTTGGGGGCGGCCGGGAACACTGAAGCTTTCTTT.

There are a few counts of this clonotype. The chain is built from TRBV9 and TRBJ1-5, with D unclear. V was shortened by 0 bases and J by 4 bases, with 11 bases between the two germline ends. Germline V lookup: CDR1 SGDLS, CDR2 YYNGEE. The CDR3 extends over 15 amino acids. In nucleotides, the CDR3 is TGTGCCAGCAGCGTAGGGCAACATCTTAATCAGCCCCAGCATTTT. Protein: CASSVGQHLNQPQHF. The full variable domain, with the rest looked up from reference TRBV9 and TRBJ1-5, is DSGVTQTPKHLITATGQRVTLRCSPRSGDLSVYWYQQSLDQGLQFLIQYYNGEERAKGNILERFSAQQFPDLHSELNLSSLELGDSALYFCASSVGQHLNQPQHFGDGTRLSIL.

The chain is built from TRBV7-9 and TRBJ1-2; D is uncertain. Trimming shortened V by 1 base and J by 6 bases, and 9 bases separated the two germline ends. The CDR3 contains 13 residues. Germline CDR1 and CDR2: SEHNR and FQNEAQ (reference sequence). The CDR3 DNA follows: TGTGCCAGCAGCTTAGTAGGGTCGGATGGCTACACCTTC. Encoded protein: CASSLVGSDGYTF.

This clonotype was picked up a small number of times. The chain is built from TRBV20-1 and TRBJ2-7; 7 bases map to TRBD2. Looked up from germline, CDR1 is DFQATT and CDR2 is SNEGSKA (reference sequence). The V and J ends lost 3 bases and 3 bases, in that order; junction bases with no gene match: 11. CDR3 length equals 15 residues. The CDR3 loop reads CSASKLGGSGYEQYF. As DNA, the CDR3 is TGCAGTGCTAGTAAGTTGGGCGGGAGTGGCTACGAGCAGTACTTC.

Regarding this clonotype: This may come from a read error, since a much larger clone is one base off. The chain has TRBV2 and TRBJ1-2; possible D gene TRBD1, 5 bases. Germline V gene data show CDR1 as SNHLY and CDR2 as FYNNEI. With 1 base removed from V and 6 bases from J, the gap between germline ends came to 15 bases. This CDR3 is built from 15 residues. This CDR3 reads CASSEGPEGTDGYTF. The CDR3, as DNA: TGTGCCAGCAGTGAAGGCCCCGAAGGGACGGATGGCTACACCTTC. The full variable domain, rest sourced from reference TRBV2 and TRBJ1-2, is EPEVTQTPSHQVTQMGQEVILRCVPISNHLYFYWYRQILGQKVEFLVSFYNNEISEKSEIFDDQFSVERPDGSNFTLKIRSTKLEDSAMYFCASSEGPEGTDGYTFGSGTRLTVV.

V and J are TRBV4-1 and TRBJ2-3; 12 bases match TRBD2. Germline lookup yields CDR1 MGHRA and CDR2 YSYEKL. Trimming cost V 2 bases and J 4 bases; bases outside gene matches: 4. This CDR3 is 16 amino acids long. In nucleotides, the CDR3 is TGCGCCAGCAGCCAAATACTAGCGGGAGGCCCAGATACGCAGTATTTT. Amino acids: CASSQILAGGPDTQYF.